A single sample is the source of the 29 T cell receptor beta chains below, sequenced in a study of blood T cells in healthy people across ages. The use of a sample-barcoded 5' primer and a J-beta primer mix characterized a second PCR of roughly 7 to 11 cycles. TCRdb reprocessed the 5' RACE reads with MiXCR, giving one entry per CDR3 protein. Of around 1,500,000 distinct CDR3 sequences in the sample, roughly 28% were seen once. Sample: blood. The receptors derive from a woman in her 30s in good health.

There are many counts of this clonotype. The rearrangement joins TRBV7-2 to TRBJ2-5; tentative D call: TRBD1 (5 bases). V lost 6 bases to trimming and J lost 7 bases, with 15 bases between them. CDR1 and CDR2 from the germline V gene are SGHTA and FQGNSA. The length of the CDR3 is 13 residues. The CDR3 nucleotides are TGTGCCAGCAGACAGGACATCCTTTGGACCCAGTACTTC. Translating gives CASRQDILWTQYF. The full variable domain, in which reference TRBV7-2 and TRBJ2-5 provide the parts outside the CDR3, is GAGVSQSPSNKVTEKGKDVELRCDPISGHTALYWYRQSLGQGLEFLIYFQGNSAPDKSGLPSDRFSAERTGGSVSTLTIQRTQQEDSAVYLCASRQDILWTQYFGPGTRLLVL.

This clonotype has at least ten counts. This sequence joins TRBV12-3 or TRBV12-4 and TRBJ2-5; the match to TRBD2 covers 7 bases. This CDR3 has 14 amino acids. V lost 4 bases to trimming and J lost 2 bases; unmatched junction nucleotides: 4. The CDR3 DNA reads as TGTGCCAGCAGTTGGGCGGGGGAACAAGAGACCCAGTACTTC. The encoded protein is CASSWAGEQETQYF.

This clonotype was seen a few times. The genes are TRBV18 and TRBJ2-7; TRBD1 matches at 7 bases. The trim removed 2 bases at V and 3 bases at J, leaving 10 bases unmatched. In germline, CDR1 is KGHSH, CDR2 LQKENI. The CDR3 sequence is 16 residues long. This CDR3 is CASSPEGTVTLYEQYF. For the CDR3, the DNA is TGTGCCAGCTCACCAGAGGGGACAGTTACCCTCTACGAGCAGTACTTC.

The rearrangement links TRBV2 to TRBJ1-4; D is unresolved. The CDR3 consists of 10 residues. The germline V gene encodes CDR1 SNHLY and CDR2 FYNNEI. The V end lost 9 bases, the J end lost 8 bases, and 7 bases lay between the germline ends. The CDR3 is CASSREKLFF. The CDR3 bases are TGTGCCAGTTCTAGGGAAAAACTGTTTTTT. Filled out from reference TRBV2 and TRBJ1-4, the complete variable domain reads EPEVTQTPSHQVTQMGQEVILRCVPISNHLYFYWYRQILGQKVEFLVSFYNNEISEKSEIFDDQFSVERPDGSNFTLKIRSTKLEDSAMYFCASSREKLFFGSGTQLSVL.

In its sample, this clonotype was seen a few times. The V gene is TRBV21-1, the J gene TRBJ1-5; the table's D call TRBD1 went unverified against the DNA. TRBV21-1 is noted as a pseudogene. The CDR3 has 19 amino acids. This CDR3 is CASSKTGTGVPNSNQPQHF. Written as DNA, the CDR3 is TGTGCCAGCAGCAAAACCGGGACAGGGGTACCTAATAGCAATCAGCCCCAGCATTTT.

This clonotype was picked up many times. The chain couples TRBV2 to TRBJ2-7; D gene unclear. Germline V gene lookup returns CDR1 SNHLY and CDR2 FYNNEI. CDR3 length: 12 amino acids. V was pared by 8 bases and J by 0 bases, with 8 bases between. The CDR3 protein is CASAYSSYEQYF. The CDR3 coding sequence is TGTGCCAGCGCGTATAGCTCCTACGAGCAGTACTTC.

Worth noting for this clonotype: This sequence may be a read error, since a much larger clone differs from it by one base. V is TRBV29-1 and J is TRBJ2-7; weak D call: TRBD1 (7 bases). The CDR3 has 15 residues. Germline V CDR1 and CDR2: SQVTM, ANQGSEA. The V end was cut by 3 bases, the J end by 10 bases, with 25 bases between. CDR3 nucleotide sequence: TGCAGCGTTGAGAGCCCTACAGGGGTCAGGGAGGCCCAGTACTTC. This codes for CSVESPTGVREAQYF.

V and J are TRBV7-9 and TRBJ2-1, with TRBD1 matching over 7 bases. Germline V lookup: CDR1 SEHNR, CDR2 FQNEAQ (reference sequence). This CDR3 has 15 residues. V lost 4 bases to trimming and J lost 7 bases; unmatched junction nucleotides: 10. The CDR3 here is CASSSTGVTMNEQFF. The CDR3, as DNA: TGTGCCAGCAGCTCCACAGGGGTTACAATGAATGAGCAGTTCTTC.

Worth noting for this clonotype: An end of the junction does not agree with germline; a read error may underlie this. This chain uses TRBV2 with TRBJ2-3; D is uncertain. The CDR3 has 11 amino acids. In germline, CDR1 is SNHLY, CDR2 FYNNEI. CDR3 loop: CATQSTDTQFF. CDR3 DNA: TGTGCCACCCAGAGCACAGATACGCAGTTTTTT.

This clonotype was seen just once. The rearrangement uses TRBV5-5 and TRBJ1-4; D possibly corresponds to TRBD1 (6 bases). V was trimmed by 4 bases and J by 8 bases, leaving 15 bases between them. Germline values: CDR1 SGHKS, CDR2 YYEKEE (reference sequence). This CDR3 is built from 14 residues. CDR3 DNA sequence: TGTGCCAGCAGCCAAACAGGGCGGCGGGAAAAACTGTTTTTT. This gives the protein CASSQTGRREKLFF.

This clonotype was found many times. V is TRBV29-1 and J is TRBJ2-7; a possible D gene is TRBD1 (5 bases). The length of the CDR3 is 14 residues. Trimming cost V 6 bases and J 0 bases, with 15 bases left between them. Germline V CDR1 and CDR2: SQVTM, ANQGSEA. This CDR3 reads CSVSQGVSSYEQYF. The CDR3 DNA reads TGCAGCGTATCGCAGGGCGTAAGCTCCTACGAGCAGTACTTC.

This sequence joins TRBV2 and TRBJ1-4; TRBD1 is a possible D gene (5 bases). The V end was cut by 6 bases, the J end by 5 bases, with 13 bases between. The CDR3 contains 14 residues. Looked up from germline, CDR1 is SNHLY and CDR2 is FYNNEI. The CDR3 sequence: CASSWDGRNEKLFF. The CDR3 DNA reads TGTGCCAGCAGCTGGGACGGTAGAAATGAAAAACTGTTTTTT.

This clonotype was seen a handful of times. The V and J genes are TRBV5-4 and TRBJ2-3; 8 nucleotides line up with TRBD1. This CDR3 comprises 16 residues. Germline V gene lookup returns CDR1 SGHNT and CDR2 YYREEE (reference sequence). V gave up 3 bases and J gave up 3 bases; unmatched junction bases: 9. CDR3 sequence (DNA): TGTGCCAGCAGCTCCCAGGACAGGGCGTGGACAGATACGCAGTATTTT. Residues: CASSSQDRAWTDTQYF.

The DNA for the CDR3 is TGTGCCAGCAGTGACCAACTTCTAGGAGGAGAGACCCAGTACTTC. Encoded protein: CASSDQLLGGETQYF. The chain joins TRBV6-1 to TRBJ2-5; a weak D match, TRBD2 (5 bases). Between the trimmed V and J ends, which lost 3 bases and 4 bases, there was a span of 15 bases. Germline V gives CDR1 MNHNS, CDR2 SASEGT. This CDR3 region has 15 residues.

The table lists this clonotype with many counts. V usage is TRBV20-1 and J usage is TRBJ1-4; no clear D gene. The V and J ends lost 6 bases and 8 bases respectively, with 16 bases between them. CDR3 size: 13 residues. Per germline, CDR1 DFQATT and CDR2 SNEGSKA (reference sequence). The CDR3 DNA is TGCAGTGCCAGAACCCCACTCTGGGAAAAACTGTTTTTT. Protein product: CSARTPLWEKLFF.

On this clonotype itself: The junction departs from the called germline gene at one end, perhaps through a read error. The chain recombines TRBV2 with TRBJ2-3; D may correspond to TRBD1 or TRBD2 (5 bases each). This CDR3 has 15 residues. Germline CDR1 and CDR2: SNHLY and FYNNEI. The DNA of the CDR3 is TGTGCCAGCGGTGAGGGGTGGGGGAGCACAGATACGCAGTATTTT. Residues: CASGEGWGSTDTQYF.

This chain joins TRBV12-3 or TRBV12-4 and TRBJ2-3; the D gene could be TRBD1 or TRBD2 (5 bases each). V was pared by 7 bases and J by 6 bases, with 11 bases between. This CDR3 comprises 12 residues. CDR3 DNA sequence: TGTGCCAGCATGGGACCCCAGGATACGCAGTATTTT. It is translated as CASMGPQDTQYF.

V gene TRBV9 combines with J gene TRBJ2-3; D remains unclear. Germline loops: CDR1 SGDLS, CDR2 YYNGEE. Trimming pared 0 bases from V and 4 bases from J, leaving 12 bases between. There are 15 residues in the CDR3. This CDR3 reads CASSVGASASDTQYF. The CDR3 region has the DNA TGTGCCAGCAGCGTAGGGGCCTCAGCGTCAGATACGCAGTATTTT.

The chain uses TRBV5-1 and TRBJ2-1, with D possibly being TRBD2 (6 bases). Germline loops: CDR1 SGHRS, CDR2 YFSETQ. The CDR3 has 15 amino acids. V shed 5 bases and J shed 6 bases, with 18 bases lying between them. The CDR3 DNA is TGCGCCAGCAGAATGGGGGGAACAGGAAGCAATGAGCAGTTCTTC. It translates to CASRMGGTGSNEQFF.

This chain connects TRBV6-6 to TRBJ1-6; D gene uncertain. Germline lookup yields CDR1 MNHNY and CDR2 SVGAGI (reference sequence). Trimming stripped 0 bases from V and 8 bases from J, with 8 bases between. The CDR3 has 14 amino acids. CDR3 bases: TGTGCCAGCAGTTACTCATGGAGCGATTCACCCCTCCACTTT. Translated, it gives CASSYSWSDSPLHF.

This clonotype was recorded many times. The chain carries TRBV11-2 and TRBJ1-1, with no clear D. CDR3 length: 15 residues. Trimming pared 7 bases from V and 0 bases from J, leaving 15 bases between. Germline CDR1 SGHAT, CDR2 FQNNGV. The CDR3 sequence is CASTFADLMNTEAFF. The CDR3 DNA follows: TGTGCCAGCACCTTCGCGGACCTCATGAACACTGAAGCTTTCTTT.

Concerning this clonotype itself: A much bigger clone sits one base away, suggesting this may be a read error. The chain links TRBV24-1 to TRBJ2-4, with 8 bases matching TRBD2. The trim removed 5 bases at V and 13 bases at J, leaving 18 bases unmatched. The CDR3 is 16 residues long. In germline, CDR1 is KGHDR, CDR2 SFDVKD. CDR3 coding DNA: TGTGCCACCAGTGTCATTAGCGGGATCTTCGAGAATGAGCAGTACTTC. Protein: CATSVISGIFENEQYF.

The J gene is TRBJ1-2, the V gene TRBV29-1; TRBD1 might be the D (6 bases). Trimming removed 6 bases from V and 7 bases from J, with 21 bases in between. Germline CDR1 is SQVTM and CDR2 is ANQGSEA. This CDR3 has 14 amino acids. DNA for the CDR3: TGCAGCGTCGCAGCGGGGGGCCCTCAACTTGGCTACACCTTC. Its protein product is CSVAAGGPQLGYTF.

This clonotype has more than one count but fewer than ten. CDR3 in amino acids: CATSDPRGNPYEQYF. The CDR3 nucleotides read TGTGCCACCAGTGATCCGAGGGGTAACCCCTACGAGCAGTACTTC. The V call is TRBV24-1, the J call TRBJ2-7, with D perhaps assigned TRBD1 or TRBD2 (5 bases each). The germline V gene encodes CDR1 KGHDR and CDR2 SFDVKD. The CDR3 covers 15 residues. Trimming cost V 3 bases and J 2 bases, with 13 bases left between them.

V is TRBV24-1 and J is TRBJ1-2; D might be TRBD1 (5 bases). Trimming removed 4 bases from V and 2 bases from J, with 13 bases in between. CDR1 is KGHDR and CDR2 is SFDVKD in the germline V gene. The CDR3 is 15 amino acids. In nucleotides, the CDR3 is TGTGCCACCAGTGAATCCGGGACGGGCAACTATGGCTACACCTTC. It codes for CATSESGTGNYGYTF.

This clonotype was seen more than once but under ten times. V usage is TRBV6-4 and J usage is TRBJ2-1; unclear D gene. V was cut by 6 bases and J by 4 bases, with 10 bases left in between. The CDR3 length is 13 residues. Per germline, CDR1 MRHNA and CDR2 SNTAGT. The CDR3 protein is CASSMTRYNEQFF. The DNA of the CDR3 is TGTGCCAGCAGCATGACCCGGTACAATGAGCAGTTCTTC.

This chain connects TRBV25-1 to TRBJ1-2; D is uncertain. V lost 5 bases and J lost 2, with 12 bases in between. The germline V gene encodes CDR1 MGHDK and CDR2 SYGVNS. There are 14 residues in the CDR3. The CDR3 region is CASSTYGVNYGYTF. CDR3 sequence (DNA): TGTGCCAGCAGTACTTACGGGGTGAACTATGGCTACACCTTC.

J is TRBJ2-7 and V is TRBV28; 7 bases are shared with TRBD1. Germline trimming cut 6 bases from V and 3 bases from J; bases unmatched to any gene: 14. CDR1 and CDR2 from the germline V gene are MDHEN and SYDVKM. The CDR3 runs to 16 residues. CDR3 nucleotide sequence: TGTGCCAGCAGAACTGCCGACAGGGTATTCTTCTACGAGCAGTACTTC. Its translation: CASRTADRVFFYEQYF.

Points on this clonotype: Just one base apart from a much larger clone, this may be a read error. The chain is built from TRBV7-2 and TRBJ2-1; D unclear. The J call may be incorrect, as the DNA end agrees better with TRBJ2-7. The CDR3 has 15 amino acids. Germline V lookup: CDR1 SGHTA, CDR2 FQGNSA. DNA of the CDR3: TGTGCCAGCAGTCCTGATTCAAGCTCCTACAATGAGCAGTACTTC. It yields the protein CASSPDSSSYNEQYF.